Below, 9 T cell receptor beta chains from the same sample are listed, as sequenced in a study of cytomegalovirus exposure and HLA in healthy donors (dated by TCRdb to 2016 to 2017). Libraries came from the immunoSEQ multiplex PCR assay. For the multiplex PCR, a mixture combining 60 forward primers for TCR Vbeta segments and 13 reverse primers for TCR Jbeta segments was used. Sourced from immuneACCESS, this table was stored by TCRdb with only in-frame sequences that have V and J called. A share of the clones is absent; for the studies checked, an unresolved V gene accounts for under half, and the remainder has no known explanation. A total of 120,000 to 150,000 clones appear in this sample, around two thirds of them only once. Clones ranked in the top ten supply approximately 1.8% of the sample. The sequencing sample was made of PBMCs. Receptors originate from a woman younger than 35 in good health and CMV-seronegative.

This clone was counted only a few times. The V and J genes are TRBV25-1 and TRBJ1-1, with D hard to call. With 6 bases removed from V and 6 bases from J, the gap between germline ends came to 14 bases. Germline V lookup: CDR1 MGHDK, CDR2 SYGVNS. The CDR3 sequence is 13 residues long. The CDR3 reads CASSPLGKAEAFF. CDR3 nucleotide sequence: TGTGCCAGCAGCCCCCTCGGGAAGGCTGAAGCTTTCTTT.

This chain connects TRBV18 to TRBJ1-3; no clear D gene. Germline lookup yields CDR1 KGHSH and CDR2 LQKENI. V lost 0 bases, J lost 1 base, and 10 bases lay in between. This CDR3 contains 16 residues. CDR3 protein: CASSPPSGSSGNTIYF. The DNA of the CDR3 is TGTGCCAGCTCACCACCATCCGGGTCTTCTGGAAACACCATATATTTT.

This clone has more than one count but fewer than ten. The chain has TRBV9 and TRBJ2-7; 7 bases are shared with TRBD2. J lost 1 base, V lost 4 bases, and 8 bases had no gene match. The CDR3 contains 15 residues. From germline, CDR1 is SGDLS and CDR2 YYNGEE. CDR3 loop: CASSPWGGESYEQYF. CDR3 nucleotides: TGTGCCAGCAGCCCCTGGGGGGGGGAGTCCTACGAGCAGTACTTC.

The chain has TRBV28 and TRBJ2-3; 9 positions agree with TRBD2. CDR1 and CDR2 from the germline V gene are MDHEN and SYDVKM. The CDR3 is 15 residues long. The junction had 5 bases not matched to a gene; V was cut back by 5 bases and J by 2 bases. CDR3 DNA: TGTGCCAGCAGTCCAACTAGCGGGTACACAGATACGCAGTATTTT. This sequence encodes CASSPTSGYTDTQYF.

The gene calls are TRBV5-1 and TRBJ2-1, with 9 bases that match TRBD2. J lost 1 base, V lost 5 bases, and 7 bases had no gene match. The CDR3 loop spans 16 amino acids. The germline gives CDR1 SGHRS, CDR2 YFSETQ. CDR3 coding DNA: TGCGCCAGCAGAGGAAGAAGCGGGGGGTCCTACAATGAGCAGTTCTTC. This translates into CASRGRSGGSYNEQFF.

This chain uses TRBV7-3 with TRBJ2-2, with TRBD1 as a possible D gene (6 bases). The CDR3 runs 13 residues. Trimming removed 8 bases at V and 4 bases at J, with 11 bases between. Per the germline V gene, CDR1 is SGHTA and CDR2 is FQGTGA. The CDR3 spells CASRGGGTGELFF. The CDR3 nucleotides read TGTGCCAGCCGAGGGGGTGGCACCGGGGAGCTGTTTTTT.

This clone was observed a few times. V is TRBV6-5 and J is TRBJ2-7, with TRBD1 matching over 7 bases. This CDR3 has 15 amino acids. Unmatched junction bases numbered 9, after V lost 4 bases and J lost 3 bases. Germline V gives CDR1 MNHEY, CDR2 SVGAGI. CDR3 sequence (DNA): TGTGCCAGCAGTTTGGACAGGCCTCCGCACTACGAGCAGTACTTC. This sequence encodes CASSLDRPPHYEQYF.

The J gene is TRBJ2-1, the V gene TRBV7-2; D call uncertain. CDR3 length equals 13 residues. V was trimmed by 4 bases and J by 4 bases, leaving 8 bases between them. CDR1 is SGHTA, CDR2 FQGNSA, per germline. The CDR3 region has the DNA TGTGCCAGCAGCTCATCACAATACAATGAGCAGTTCTTC. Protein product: CASSSSQYNEQFF.

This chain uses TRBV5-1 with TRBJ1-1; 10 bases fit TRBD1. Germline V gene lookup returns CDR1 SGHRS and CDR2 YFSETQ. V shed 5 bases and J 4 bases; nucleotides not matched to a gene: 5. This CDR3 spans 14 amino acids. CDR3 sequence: CASSSRTGGTEAFF. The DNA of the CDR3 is TGCGCCAGCAGTTCCAGGACAGGGGGCACTGAAGCTTTCTTT.